The T cell receptor (beta chain) under discussion was sequenced for a study of blood T cells in healthy people across ages. Study as a whole: Template switching captured about one barcoded beta molecule per two T cells.

Through a sample-barcoded 5' primer and a J-beta primer mix, a second PCR was run for roughly 6 to 11 cycles. Each CDR3 protein gets one entry after TCRdb re-called the 5' RACE reads with MiXCR. This sample has 550,000 to 600,000 distinct CDR3 sequences, with approximately 25% found just once. The V end was cut by 0 bases, the J end by 0 bases, with 9 bases between. This CDR3 contains 16 residues. Germline CDR1 and CDR2: LGHNA and YNFKEQ. The source material was blood. The sequence derives from a woman in her 70s in good health. V is TRBV4-2 and J is TRBJ1-3; D remains ambiguous. In DNA form, the CDR3 reads TGTGCCAGCAGCCAAGAAGGACGCTTCTCTGGAAACACCATATATTTT. Protein: CASSQEGRFSGNTIYF.